The 2 T cell receptor beta chains in this list originate from one sample, sequenced in a study of cytomegalovirus exposure and HLA in healthy donors. PCR employed 60 Vbeta and 13 Jbeta primers. Clones were sequenced by immunoSEQ multiplex PCR, and TCRdb holds only the in-frame ones, with some missing. The sample yields 85,000 to 90,000 clones, approximately 72% seen once. What was sequenced was PBMCs. These receptors all come from a man in his thirties or forties in good health and CMV-seropositive.

This chain uses TRBV5-4 with TRBJ1-4, with D perhaps matching TRBD1 (6 bases). Deletions cut 4 bases from V and 4 bases from J, with 11 bases between. Per the germline V gene, CDR1 is SGHNT and CDR2 is YYREEE (reference sequence). This CDR3 contains 14 residues. The CDR3 loop reads CASSPGQSNEKLFF. DNA for the CDR3: TGTGCCAGCAGCCCAGGACAGAGTAATGAAAAACTGTTTTTT.

The chain joins TRBV27 to TRBJ1-2; 8 bases are a match to TRBD1. Germline loops: CDR1 MNHEY, CDR2 SMNVEV (reference sequence). The V segment lost 5 bases and the J segment 7 bases; nucleotides outside the gene matches: 18. The CDR3 covers 17 residues. This CDR3 reads CASSKRTGSIEVSGYTF. Here the CDR3 DNA reads TGTGCCAGCAGTAAACGGACAGGGTCCATTGAAGTTAGTGGCTACACCTTC.